These 25 T cell receptor beta chains originate from one sample sequenced in a study of blood T cells in healthy people across ages. Next came a second PCR, run for about 7 to 12 cycles, which used a sample-barcoded 5' primer along with a J-beta primer mix. Each CDR3 protein gets one entry after TCRdb re-called the 5' RACE reads with MiXCR. The data contain roughly 1.5 million distinct CDR3 sequences, under 55% of them singletons. Sequenced material: blood. The source of these receptors is a woman between 18 and 29 years old in good health.

The chain has TRBV11-3 and TRBJ2-5, with 8 bases lining up with TRBD2. The CDR3 contains 17 residues. J was trimmed by 5 bases and V by 2 bases; bases with no gene match: 13. Germline lookup yields CDR1 SGHNT and CDR2 YENEEA. CDR3 in amino acids: CASSLSSSSGSVETQYF. In nucleotides, the CDR3 is TGTGCCAGCAGCTTATCCTCTTCGAGCGGGAGCGTTGAGACCCAGTACTTC.

J is TRBJ2-7 and V is TRBV6-1; TRBD1 matches 8 bases. This CDR3 contains 17 residues. Looked up from germline, CDR1 is MNHNS and CDR2 is SASEGT. V was clipped by 4 bases and J by 3 bases; unmatched bases: 14. The CDR3 region is CASSASKHSGGGYEQYF. In nucleotides, the CDR3 is TGTGCCAGCAGTGCATCGAAGCACTCAGGGGGCGGCTACGAGCAGTACTTC.

The rearrangement uses TRBV7-2 and TRBJ1-2, with unresolved D. CDR3 length: 16 amino acids. Germline V lookup: CDR1 SGHTA, CDR2 FQGNSA. V lost 2 bases and J lost 7, with 20 bases in between. CDR3 sequence reads: CASSLPRTDPLGGYTF. CDR3 nucleotides: TGTGCCAGCAGCTTACCGAGGACGGACCCGTTAGGTGGCTACACCTTC.

This clonotype has a handful of counts. The CDR3 DNA sequence: TGTGCCAGCAGTTACTCGACTAGCGGGGGGCCCAATGAGCAGTTCTTC. This gives the protein CASSYSTSGGPNEQFF. This chain links TRBV6-2 or TRBV6-3 with TRBJ2-1; TRBD2 matches at 13 bases. There are 16 residues in the CDR3. Germline V gene sequence: CDR1 MNHEY, CDR2 SVGEGT. J was trimmed by 6 bases and V by 0 bases; bases with no gene match: 2.

The V gene is TRBV6-2 or TRBV6-3, the J gene TRBJ2-1; no firm D call. Trimming stripped 0 bases from V and 9 bases from J, with 9 bases between. Germline lookup yields CDR1 MNHEY and CDR2 SVGEGT. The CDR3 runs to 13 residues. CDR3 in amino acids: CASSYSRPSEQFF. Written as DNA, the CDR3 is TGTGCCAGCAGTTACTCGAGACCCAGTGAGCAGTTCTTC.

This clonotype was recorded a few times. One junction end disagrees with the germline gene, perhaps due to a read error. This chain links TRBV5-1 with TRBJ1-2; 8 bases map to TRBD1. This CDR3 is built from 13 residues. CDR1 is SGHRS and CDR2 is YFSETQ in the germline V gene. The CDR3: CASRRTGSYGYTF. CDR3 coding DNA: TGTGCCAGCAGACGGACAGGGTCCTATGGCTACACCTTC.

This chain links TRBV5-1 with TRBJ2-5, with D maybe TRBD2 (6 bases). The tail of the sequence fits TRBJ2-7 better, so the J call may be wrong. Looked up from germline, CDR1 is SGHRS and CDR2 is YFSETQ. There are 11 residues in the CDR3. The CDR3 reads CASSRESEQYF. CDR3 DNA: TGCGCCAGCAGCCGGGAGTCCGAGCAGTACTTC.

V is TRBV15 and J is TRBJ2-7; 9 nucleotides align to TRBD1. J gave up 7 bases and V 0 bases, and 10 bases lay outside the gene matches. Germline V gene data show CDR1 as LNHNV and CDR2 as YYDKDF (reference sequence). The CDR3 totals 16 residues. CDR3 sequence (DNA): TGTGCCACCAGCAGAGATCAGGGGACAGGGCCCAATGAGCAGTACTTC. Translating it yields CATSRDQGTGPNEQYF.

The J gene is TRBJ1-1, the V gene TRBV15, with 10 bases matching TRBD1. This CDR3 is 15 amino acids long. The V and J ends lost 3 bases and 3 bases, in that order; junction bases with no gene match: 4. Germline V gene data show CDR1 as LNHNV and CDR2 as YYDKDF (reference sequence). CDR3 amino acids: CATSSAGQGDTEAFF. CDR3 DNA sequence: TGTGCCACCAGCAGTGCCGGACAGGGGGACACTGAAGCTTTCTTT. Full variable domain (remainder filled in from reference TRBV15 and TRBJ1-1): DAMVIQNPRYQVTQFGKPVTLSCSQTLNHNVMYWYQQKSSQAPKLLFHYYDKDFNNEADTPDNFQSRRPNTSFCFLDIRSPGLGDTAMYLCATSSAGQGDTEAFFGQGTRLTVV.

The J gene is TRBJ1-2, the V gene TRBV10-3; D may be TRBD1 (6 bases). Trimming stripped 8 bases from V and 8 bases from J, with 18 bases between. The CDR3 length is 13 residues. Looked up from germline, CDR1 is ENHRY and CDR2 is SYGVKD. The CDR3 coding sequence is TGTGCCATCGGGTCACAGGGCTGGGTGGGCTACACCTTC. This sequence encodes CAIGSQGWVGYTF.

The rearrangement uses TRBV6-5 and TRBJ2-2; D tentatively reads TRBD1 or TRBD2 (6 bases each). CDR1 is MNHEY and CDR2 is SVGAGI in the germline V gene. Deletions cut 6 bases from V and 4 bases from J, with 15 bases between. The CDR3 contains 15 residues. CDR3 in amino acids: CASSQGGSGTGELFF. For the CDR3, the DNA is TGTGCCAGCAGCCAAGGGGGGTCGGGCACCGGGGAGCTGTTTTTT.

The V and J genes are TRBV4-3 and TRBJ2-5; 8 bases are shared with TRBD2. The CDR3 has 14 residues. The germline V gene has CDR1 LGHNA and CDR2 YSLEER. The junction had 12 bases not matched to a gene; V was cut back by 4 bases and J by 11 bases. CDR3 protein: CASSRGLATNEQYF. CDR3 coding DNA: TGCGCCAGCAGCCGAGGACTAGCAACGAATGAGCAGTACTTC.

The chain has TRBV10-3 and TRBJ2-7; 12 bases are a match to TRBD1. Germline CDR1 and CDR2: ENHRY and SYGVKD. With V trimmed by 10 bases and J by 6 bases, 13 bases remained unmatched. This CDR3 has 15 amino acids. In DNA form, the CDR3 reads TGTGCCAGCGGGTCCCAGGGACAGGGGGCTATCGAGCAGTACTTC. As protein: CASGSQGQGAIEQYF.

V is TRBV4-2 and J is TRBJ2-7, with D perhaps matching TRBD2 (6 bases). Trimming removed 4 bases at V and 1 base at J, with 17 bases between. The CDR3 spans 16 residues. Germline CDR1 and CDR2: LGHNA and YNFKEQ. This CDR3 reads CASSPVSGSQSYEQYF. DNA of the CDR3: TGTGCCAGCAGCCCCGTCTCCGGGAGCCAATCCTACGAGCAGTACTTC.

V and J are TRBV4-3 and TRBJ2-7; D is possibly TRBD1 (5 bases). The CDR3 runs 16 residues. The germline CDR1 and CDR2 sequences are LGHNA and YSLEER. The V end was cut by 6 bases, the J end by 3 bases, with 21 bases between. This CDR3 reads CASRPSLSGYDYEQYF. In DNA, the CDR3 is TGCGCCAGCAGGCCAAGTTTATCAGGGTACGACTACGAGCAGTACTTC.

A note on this clonotype: Its ends do not fully match the called genes, so a read error is possible. The chain is built from TRBV12-3 or TRBV12-4 and TRBJ2-3; 7 bases agree with TRBD2. The CDR3 length is 15 residues. The CDR3 region has the DNA TGTGCCAGCAGTTTAAGCGGGGTGAGAGCAGATGCGCAGTATTTT. Its protein is CASSLSGVRADAQYF.

This clonotype was seen repeatedly, ten times or more. The chain has TRBV7-9 and TRBJ2-1; the D gene is possibly TRBD1 (5 bases). V lost 6 bases to trimming and J lost 10 bases, with 13 bases between them. CDR3 size: 12 residues. Germline loops: CDR1 SEHNR, CDR2 FQNEAQ (reference sequence). The CDR3 region has the DNA TGTGCCAGCAGTTCCGACAGTAACGAGCAGTTCTTC. This encodes CASSSDSNEQFF.

This clonotype was counted a few times. The chain is built from TRBV20-1 and TRBJ2-7; 7 bases line up with TRBD1. The V gene's germline CDR1 is DFQATT and CDR2 SNEGSKA (reference sequence). After removal of 5 bases from V and 0 bases from J, the junction contained 10 bases not matched to a gene. The CDR3 runs 15 residues. The CDR3 nucleotides read TGCAGTGCTCAGCGAGGGGGCAGGAGCTCCTACGAGCAGTACTTC. Translating it yields CSAQRGGRSSYEQYF.

The gene calls are TRBV25-1 and TRBJ2-3; 8 bases align to TRBD1. Germline V gene data show CDR1 as MGHDK and CDR2 as SYGVNS. The CDR3 totals 13 residues. The junction had 8 bases not matched to a gene; V was cut back by 9 bases and J by 6 bases. In DNA, the CDR3 is TGTGCCAGTCGGGACAGGAAAGGGGATACGCAGTATTTT. It yields the protein CASRDRKGDTQYF.

This clonotype has just a few counts. This chain links TRBV7-8 with TRBJ2-3; D tentatively reads TRBD1 or TRBD2 (5 bases each). In germline, CDR1 is SGHVS, CDR2 FQNEAQ. This CDR3 comprises 14 residues. V was pared by 7 bases and J by 0 bases, with 11 bases between. CDR3 nucleotides: TGTGCCAGCACCCGGGACGGGAGCACAGATACGCAGTATTTT. This gives the protein CASTRDGSTDTQYF.

The chain carries TRBV25-1 and TRBJ2-5, with D unresolved. TRBJ2-7 explains the end of the DNA better; the J call may be wrong. The length of the CDR3 is 14 residues. Germline V gene data show CDR1 as MGHDK and CDR2 as SYGVNS. CDR3 protein: CASSSGSIDYEQYF. The DNA of the CDR3 is TGTGCCAGCAGTTCCGGGTCGATTGACTACGAGCAGTACTTC.

The CDR3 nucleotides are TGTGCCAGCAGTTTCGGACAGAAGGGGAATGAGCAGTACTTC. It encodes CASSFGQKGNEQYF. The V gene is TRBV12-3 or TRBV12-4, the J gene TRBJ2-5; weak D call: TRBD1 (6 bases). CDR3 length: 14 amino acids. V dropped 3 bases and J dropped 11 bases, with 19 bases sitting between them.

In this sample, this clonotype turned up many times. The rearrangement uses TRBV29-1 and TRBJ2-5, with D possibly being TRBD1 (6 bases). CDR3 length: 14 amino acids. Trimming shortened V by 8 bases and J by 11 bases, and 27 bases separated the two germline ends. Germline CDR1 reads SQVTM; CDR2 reads ANQGSEA. CDR3 in amino acids: CSFAGAGDTLEQYF. DNA for the CDR3: TGCAGCTTTGCTGGGGCAGGGGACACACTTGAGCAGTACTTC.

This clonotype has a handful of counts. It may be a read error: a sequence one base away is much more abundant. This chain connects TRBV20-1 to TRBJ2-5; TRBD1 matches 11 bases. CDR1 and CDR2 from the germline V gene are DFQATT and SNEGSKA (reference sequence). There are 13 residues in the CDR3. CDR3 coding DNA: TGCAATACCACCGGGACAGGGGGAGAGACCCAGTACTTC. The encoded protein is CNTTGTGGETQYF.

In its sample, this clonotype was seen a few times. This chain joins TRBV5-1 and TRBJ2-1, with D perhaps assigned TRBD1 or TRBD2 (5 bases each). Germline CDR1 and CDR2: SGHRS and YFSETQ. V was clipped by 4 bases and J by 9 bases, with 23 bases between them. This CDR3 has 16 amino acids. The CDR3 DNA reads as TGCGCCAGCAGCCCAGTGGGGGTAGGGGCCACAAGTGAGCAGTTCTTC. It encodes CASSPVGVGATSEQFF.